These 25 T cell receptor beta chains originate from one sample sequenced in a study. Via MiXCR, TCRdb re-called the 5' RACE reads, giving one row per CDR3 protein. The repertoire holds about 62,000 distinct CDR3 sequences, with just under 30% as singletons. Sequencing input: tumor-infiltrating naive CD4+ T cells sorted from the breast tumor. The subset here: naive CD4+ T cells, CD4+CD45RA+CD25-. The receptors derive from a female donor with breast cancer.

There are many counts of this clonotype. The V and J genes are TRBV5-1 and TRBJ2-1; 11 bases line up with TRBD1. V lost 7 bases to trimming and J lost 6 bases; unmatched junction nucleotides: 6. Germline CDR1 and CDR2: SGHRS and YFSETQ. This CDR3 contains 14 residues. CDR3 loop: CASHRGTGGNEQFF. DNA of the CDR3: TGCGCCAGCCACCGGGGGACAGGGGGCAATGAGCAGTTCTTC. Filled out from reference TRBV5-1 and TRBJ2-1, the complete variable domain reads KAGVTQTPRYLIKTRGQQVTLSCSPISGHRSVSWYQQTPGQGLQFLFEYFSETQRNKGNFPGRFSGRQFSNSRSEMNVSTLELGDSALYLCASHRGTGGNEQFFGPGTRLTVL.

The chain combines TRBV5-1 with TRBJ2-3, with D unresolved. This CDR3 is built from 15 residues. From germline, CDR1 is SGHRS and CDR2 YFSETQ. Deletions cut 6 bases from V and 2 bases from J, with 16 bases between. As DNA, the CDR3 is TGCGCCAGCATGGGCCAGCGCGGTCCCACAGATACGCAGTATTTT. This codes for CASMGQRGPTDTQYF.

This clonotype was detected only a few times. The V call is TRBV7-8, the J call TRBJ2-5, with a weak D call TRBD2 (6 bases). Trimming took off 8 bases at V and 2 bases at J, with 12 bases between the two ends. This CDR3 comprises 13 residues. CDR1 is SGHVS, CDR2 FQNEAQ, per germline. In nucleotides, the CDR3 is TGTGCCAGCGGCAGGGACTTTCAAGAGACCCAGTACTTC. It encodes CASGRDFQETQYF.

The chain carries TRBV20-1 and TRBJ2-5, with TRBD2 matching over 7 bases. This CDR3 has 14 residues. Germline V gene data show CDR1 as DFQATT and CDR2 as SNEGSKA (reference sequence). V shed 6 bases, J shed 4 bases, and the junction held 11 bases outside the gene matches. The CDR3 DNA sequence: TGCAGTGCGGTGGGGGGAGCGGGGAGAGAGACCCAGTACTTC. It encodes CSAVGGAGRETQYF.

This clonotype was seen at least ten times. CDR3 nucleotides: TGCAGTGCTCCCAGACAGGGCTACGAGCAGTACTTC. This gives the protein CSAPRQGYEQYF. The chain couples TRBV20-1 to TRBJ2-7; 7 nucleotides match TRBD1. The V gene's germline CDR1 is DFQATT and CDR2 SNEGSKA (reference sequence). V gave up 5 bases and J gave up 3 bases; unmatched junction bases: 4. The CDR3 spans 12 residues.

The genes are TRBV2 and TRBJ1-5; 7 nucleotides agree with TRBD1. CDR3 size: 16 residues. Unmatched junction bases numbered 8, after V lost 4 bases and J lost 2 bases. Germline V CDR1 and CDR2: SNHLY, FYNNEI. Here the CDR3 DNA reads TGTGCCAGCAGTGCTGAAGGGGGCTTTGGCAATCAGCCCCAGCATTTT. Residues: CASSAEGGFGNQPQHF.

This chain uses TRBV12-3 or TRBV12-4 with TRBJ2-7; D call uncertain. Trimming cost V 2 bases and J 3 bases, with 8 bases left between them. This CDR3 region has 13 residues. This chain's CDR3 is CASSLLGLYEQYF. CDR3 in DNA: TGTGCCAGCAGTTTACTGGGCCTCTACGAGCAGTACTTC.

This clonotype was counted many times. The chain has TRBV28 and TRBJ1-3; no reliable D call. This CDR3 is built from 17 residues. V gave up 5 bases and J gave up 2 bases, with 19 bases separating them. Germline lookup yields CDR1 MDHEN and CDR2 SYDVKM. The CDR3 nucleotides are TGTGCCAGCAGTCCCCCTGGAGGGTCACTCACTGGAAACACCATATATTTT. Translated: CASSPPGGSLTGNTIYF.

Details on this clonotype: One end of the junction does not line up with germline, which may come from a read error. The chain is built from TRBV4-2 and TRBJ2-3; tentative D call: TRBD1 (5 bases). This CDR3 contains 15 residues. Germline lookup yields CDR1 LGHNA and CDR2 YNFKEQ. CDR3 region: CASSQEDGRTGTQYF. CDR3 DNA sequence: TGTGCCAGCAGCCAAGAGGACGGCCGCACAGGTACGCAGTATTTT.

This chain links TRBV7-2 with TRBJ2-3; D unclear. V was clipped by 5 bases and J by 4 bases, with 10 bases between them. Germline CDR1 is SGHTA and CDR2 is FQGNSA. This CDR3 contains 13 residues. This CDR3 reads CASSDQQADTQYF. The CDR3 coding sequence is TGTGCCAGCAGCGACCAGCAAGCAGATACGCAGTATTTT.

The gene calls are TRBV20-1 and TRBJ1-1, with D uncertain. The CDR3 totals 12 residues. V was cut by 6 bases and J by 2 bases, with 10 bases left in between. Germline values: CDR1 DFQATT, CDR2 SNEGSKA (reference sequence). CDR3 protein: CSASRRNTEAFF. CDR3 coding DNA: TGCAGTGCAAGTCGGAGAAACACTGAAGCTTTCTTT.

The chain is built from TRBV4-3 and TRBJ2-3, with D uncertain. This CDR3 comprises 14 residues. Per germline, CDR1 LGHNA and CDR2 YSLEER. Trimming took 0 bases from V and 1 from J, leaving 5 bases between them. The CDR3 protein is CASSQDWGTDTQYF. Written as DNA, the CDR3 is TGCGCCAGCAGCCAAGATTGGGGCACAGATACGCAGTATTTT.

V usage is TRBV20-1 and J usage is TRBJ2-3, with 8 bases lining up with TRBD2. The CDR3 spans 16 residues. Germline CDR1 and CDR2: DFQATT and SNEGSKA (reference sequence). The junction had 11 bases not matched to a gene; V was cut back by 0 bases and J by 6 bases. The CDR3 DNA sequence: TGCAGTGCTAGAGATCCTCAACTAGCGGAGGGGGATACGCAGTATTTT. Its protein product is CSARDPQLAEGDTQYF.

Comments on this clonotype: The junction departs from germline at one end; a sequencing error may be responsible. The J gene is TRBJ2-7, the V gene TRBV7-3; TRBD1 aligns across 9 bases. The CDR3 totals 15 residues. Looked up from germline, CDR1 is SGHTA and CDR2 is FQGTGA. In DNA form, the CDR3 reads TGTGCCAGCAGTCCCACAGGGGGCGCTTCCTACGGGCAGTACTTC. This translates into CASSPTGGASYGQYF. The entire variable domain, with the rest obtained from reference TRBV7-3 and TRBJ2-7, is as follows: GAGVSQTPSNKVTEKGKYVELRCDPISGHTALYWYRQSLGQGPEFLIYFQGTGAADDSGLPNDRFFAVRPEGSVSTLKIQRTERGDSAVYLCASSPTGGASYGQYFGPGTRLTVT.

This chain joins TRBV5-1 and TRBJ1-1; 11 nucleotides align to TRBD1. This CDR3 spans 15 amino acids. Unmatched junction bases numbered 10, after V lost 7 bases and J lost 5 bases. CDR1 is SGHRS, CDR2 YFSETQ, per germline. CDR3 amino acids: CASREAGTGGTEAFF. CDR3 nucleotides: TGCGCCAGCCGTGAAGCCGGGACAGGGGGAACTGAAGCTTTCTTT.

This clonotype was seen a few times. This rearrangement joins TRBV3-1 to TRBJ1-3; unclear D gene. This CDR3 region has 16 residues. V lost 1 base and J 0 bases, leaving 10 bases between the germline ends. CDR1 and CDR2 (germline): LGHDT, YNNKEL (reference sequence). CDR3 protein: CASSQVWGDSGNTIYF. CDR3 bases: TGTGCCAGCAGCCAAGTTTGGGGTGACTCTGGAAACACCATATATTTT.

The CDR3 sequence is CSARDWDEQFF. The DNA for the CDR3 is TGCAGTGCTAGAGATTGGGATGAGCAGTTCTTC. The rearrangement uses TRBV20-1 and TRBJ2-1; D is unclear. CDR1 and CDR2 from the germline V gene are DFQATT and SNEGSKA (reference sequence). Trimming pared 0 bases from V and 8 bases from J, leaving 5 bases between. The CDR3 spans 11 residues.

The chain links TRBV7-9 to TRBJ1-6, with D possibly being TRBD1 (5 bases). Germline V gene data show CDR1 as SEHNR and CDR2 as FQNEAQ (reference sequence). V lost 5 bases to trimming and J lost 8 bases, with 10 bases between them. The CDR3 spans 13 residues. The CDR3 DNA reads TGTGCCAGCAGCAGGGACGCGGATTCACCCCTCCACTTT. It translates to CASSRDADSPLHF.

V and J are TRBV5-1 and TRBJ2-1; tentatively, D is TRBD2 (6 bases). Germline CDR1 is SGHRS and CDR2 is YFSETQ. The length of the CDR3 is 17 residues. Trimming pared 1 base from V and 0 bases from J, leaving 14 bases between. DNA of the CDR3: TGCGCCAGCAGCTTGACGGTGGGCGGGGTCTCCTACAATGAGCAGTTCTTC. Translation: CASSLTVGGVSYNEQFF.

V is TRBV5-5 and J is TRBJ2-4; 8 bases map to TRBD2. V shed 0 bases and J 0 bases; nucleotides not matched to a gene: 5. The CDR3 totals 17 residues. CDR1 is SGHKS and CDR2 is YYEKEE in the germline V gene (reference sequence). Here the CDR3 reads CASSLAGRDVAKNIQYF. DNA for the CDR3: TGTGCCAGCAGCTTGGCCGGGAGGGATGTAGCCAAAAACATTCAGTACTTC.

This clonotype was found once. This chain joins TRBV5-4 and TRBJ2-3; no reliable D call. Germline V gene sequence: CDR1 SGHNT, CDR2 YYREEE (reference sequence). This CDR3 spans 13 amino acids. Trimming pared 4 bases from V and 4 bases from J, leaving 10 bases between. Here the CDR3 reads CASSRFYADTQYF. The CDR3 DNA is TGTGCCAGCAGCCGCTTTTACGCAGATACGCAGTATTTT.

This clonotype was observed at least ten times. This rearrangement joins TRBV29-1 to TRBJ2-7; 8 bases are shared with TRBD1. The J segment lost 3 bases and the V segment lost 4 bases, leaving 8 bases of the junction unmatched. The CDR3 is 14 amino acids. The germline V gene encodes CDR1 SQVTM and CDR2 ANQGSEA. The CDR3 reads CSVVIGGQGYEQYF. The CDR3 DNA is TGCAGCGTTGTGATAGGAGGACAGGGCTACGAGCAGTACTTC.

This clonotype is medium-sized by share. The chain has TRBV5-1 and TRBJ1-4, with D hard to call. The CDR3 extends over 14 amino acids. The germline V gene has CDR1 SGHRS and CDR2 YFSETQ. Trimming took 5 bases from V and 3 from J, leaving 11 bases between them. The CDR3 region has the DNA TGCGCCAGCAGGACGGGAGCTTCTAATGAAAAACTGTTTTTT. Protein sequence: CASRTGASNEKLFF.

This clonotype was observed a few times. A read error may explain this, as a much larger clone is one base away. The CDR3 sequence is CSALRRRGLQITGDEQFF. The CDR3 DNA is TGCAGTGCTCTTCGGAGACGGGGACTCCAAATTACGGGCGATGAGCAGTTCTTC. J is TRBJ2-1 and V is TRBV20-1, with TRBD2 as a possible D gene (6 bases). This CDR3 is built from 18 residues. V gave up 5 bases and J gave up 8 bases, with 31 bases separating them. Germline values: CDR1 DFQATT, CDR2 SNEGSKA (reference sequence).

V and J are TRBV5-1 and TRBJ2-7; TRBD2 agrees at 7 bases. The CDR3 has 15 residues. Per the germline V gene, CDR1 is SGHRS and CDR2 is YFSETQ. J lost 2 bases, V lost 4 bases, and 9 bases had no gene match. CDR3 in DNA: TGCGCCAGCAGCCCGGCTAGCGGAGCAACCTACGAGCAGTACTTC. It yields the protein CASSPASGATYEQYF.